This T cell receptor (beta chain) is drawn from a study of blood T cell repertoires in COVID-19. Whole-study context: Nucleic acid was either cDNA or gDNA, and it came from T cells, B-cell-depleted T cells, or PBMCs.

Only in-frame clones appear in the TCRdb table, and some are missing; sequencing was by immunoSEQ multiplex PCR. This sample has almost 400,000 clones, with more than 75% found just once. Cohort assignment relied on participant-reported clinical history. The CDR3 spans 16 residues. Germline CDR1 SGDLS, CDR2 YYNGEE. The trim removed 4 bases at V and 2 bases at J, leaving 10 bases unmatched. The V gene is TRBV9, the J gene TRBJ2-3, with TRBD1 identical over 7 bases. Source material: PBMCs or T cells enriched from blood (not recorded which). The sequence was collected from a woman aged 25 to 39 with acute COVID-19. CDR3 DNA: TGTGCCAGCAGCCGTGGGCAGGGGGTTTACACAGATACGCAGTATTTT. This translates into CASSRGQGVYTDTQYF.